Listed here is a single TCR beta chain. Its antigen remains unknown. V was clipped by 7 bases and J by 5 bases, with 14 bases between them. In germline, CDR1 is WSHSY, CDR2 SAAADI. This CDR3 is built from 13 residues. The data derive from a study of T cells in localized non-small cell lung cancer. Here immunoSEQ multiplex PCR was the method, and the copy in TCRdb shows in-frame clones only, minus some. The data contain roughly 1,800 clones, about 26% of them seen just once; the ten biggest clones take up about 15%. Whole-study results and caveats: Greater T cell density in blood accompanied longer overall survival. Highest T cell clonality was seen in uninvolved adjacent lung, surpassing that measured in tumor.

The receptor comes from a female donor older than 55 with stage I lung adenocarcinoma. Sequenced here: normal lung tissue next to the tumor, sampled before any cancer treatment. This chain joins TRBV10-2 and TRBJ2-5; D may be TRBD2 (5 bases). CDR3 loop: CASTRQREETQYF. In DNA, the CDR3 is TGCGCCAGCACCCGTCAAAGGGAGGAGACCCAGTACTTC.